This T cell receptor (beta chain) was recorded in a study of pediatric ulcerative colitis. Sequencing depth was up to 500,000 reads per sample. Using immunoSEQ multiplex PCR, the repertoire was profiled, and TCRdb retains in-frame clones only, with some absent. The table includes tens of thousands of clones, 75% to 90% detected once. This clonotype was sampled from a boy younger than 18 who was a control in a study of pediatric ulcerative colitis. The sequenced material came from blood.

CDR3: CASSLPQETAIASRETQYF. As DNA, the CDR3 is TGTGCCAGCAGCCTACCCCAAGAGACAGCGATCGCCTCTCGGGAGACCCAGTACTTC. This rearrangement joins TRBV14 to TRBJ2-5, with D possibly being TRBD1 (5 bases). V shed 4 bases and J shed 5 bases, with 29 bases lying between them. The CDR3 covers 19 residues. Germline V gene lookup returns CDR1 SGHDN and CDR2 FVKESK.